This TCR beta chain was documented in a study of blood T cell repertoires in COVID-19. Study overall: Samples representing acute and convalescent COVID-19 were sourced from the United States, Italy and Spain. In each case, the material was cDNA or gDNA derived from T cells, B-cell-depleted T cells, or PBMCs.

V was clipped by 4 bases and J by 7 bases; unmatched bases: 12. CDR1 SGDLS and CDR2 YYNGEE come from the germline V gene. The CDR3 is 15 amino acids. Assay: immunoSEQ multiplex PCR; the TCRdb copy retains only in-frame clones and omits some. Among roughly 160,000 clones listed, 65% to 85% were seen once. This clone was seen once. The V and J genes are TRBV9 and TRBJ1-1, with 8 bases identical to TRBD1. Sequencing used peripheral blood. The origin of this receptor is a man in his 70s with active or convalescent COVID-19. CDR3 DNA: TGTGCCAGCAGCACGTCGGGACAGGCGATTAGTGAAGCTTTCTTT. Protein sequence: CASSTSGQAISEAFF.